The text below deals with one T cell receptor (beta chain). This entry comes from a study of blood T cells in healthy people across ages. Together with a sample-barcoded 5' primer, a J-beta primer mix was included in a second PCR lasting about 6 to 11 cycles. Using its own MiXCR run on the 5' RACE reads, TCRdb lists one record per CDR3 protein. The sample records around 600,000 distinct CDR3 sequences, roughly 48% being singletons. Sequencing was done on a sample of blood. The receptor's source is an elderly man in good health.

As DNA, the CDR3 is TGTGCCAGCAGCTCGAGGGGCCCAGCGAATGGTAGGGAGACCCAGTACTTC. Translation gives CASSSRGPANGRETQYF. The chain combines TRBV11-2 with TRBJ2-5; TRBD1 or TRBD2 may be the D gene (5 bases each). The CDR3 runs 17 residues. The germline gives CDR1 SGHAT, CDR2 FQNNGV. Trimming removed 4 bases at V and 5 bases at J, with 23 bases between.